The count of the clone carrying this T cell receptor (beta chain) is one. Its cognate antigen is unknown. The data are from a study of cytomegalovirus exposure and HLA in healthy donors. Findings of the study overall: TCR beta chain V- and J-gene trimming was linked, in a later analysis, to a missense variant in DCLRE1C.

Primers included in the PCR were 60 Vbeta and 13 Jbeta primers. Libraries were prepared by immunoSEQ multiplex PCR; TCRdb keeps only in-frame clonotypes and omits some of them. Among approximately 110,000 clones listed, roughly four fifths were seen once. Germline V gives CDR1 MNHEY, CDR2 SVGAGI. V was clipped by 0 bases and J by 6 bases, with 11 bases between them. This CDR3 is built from 14 residues. This receptor was taken from an older woman in good health and CMV-seropositive. The genes are TRBV6-5 and TRBJ1-2, with D perhaps matching TRBD1 (5 bases). Sequenced: PBMCs. In DNA form, the CDR3 reads TGTGCCAGCAGTTACTCCGGGGGGGGTAATGGCTACACCTTC. Translated: CASSYSGGGNGYTF.